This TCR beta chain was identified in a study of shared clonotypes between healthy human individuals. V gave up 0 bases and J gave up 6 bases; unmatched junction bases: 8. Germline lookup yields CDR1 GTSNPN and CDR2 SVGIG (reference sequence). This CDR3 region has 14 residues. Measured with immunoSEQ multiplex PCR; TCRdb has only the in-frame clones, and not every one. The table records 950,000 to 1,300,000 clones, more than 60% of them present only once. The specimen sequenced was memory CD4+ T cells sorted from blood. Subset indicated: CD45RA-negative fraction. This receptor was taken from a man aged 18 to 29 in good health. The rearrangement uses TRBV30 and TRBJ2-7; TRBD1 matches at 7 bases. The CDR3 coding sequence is TGTGCCTGGAGTGTACACAAAGGGGGCGTCGAGCAGTACTTC. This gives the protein CAWSVHKGGVEQYF.